Presented here are 26 T cell receptor beta chains from one specimen sequenced in a study of Tregs in tolerant kidney transplant recipients. TCRdb keeps only in-frame clones here, not all; method: immunoSEQ multiplex PCR. The data hold roughly 80,000 clones, with approximately 89% observed a single time. The sample consisted of Tregs from blood, taken before the transplant. These receptors originate from a human donor who received a combined kidney and bone marrow transplant.

Only one count was recorded for this clone. The chain links TRBV19 to TRBJ2-1; 7 nucleotides agree with TRBD2. V dropped 3 bases and J dropped 1; count of bases not matched to a gene: 6. This CDR3 region has 16 residues. Germline-derived CDR1 and CDR2 are LNHDA and SQIVND (reference sequence). The CDR3 here is CASSIGRRESYNEQFF. The CDR3 region has the DNA TGTGCCAGTAGTATCGGGAGGCGGGAGTCCTACAATGAGCAGTTCTTC. Full variable domain (outside the CDR3, taken from reference TRBV19 and TRBJ2-1): DGGITQSPKYLFRKEGQNVTLSCEQNLNHDAMYWYRQDPGQGLRLIYYSQIVNDFQKGDIAEGYSVSREKKESFPLTVTSAQKNPTAFYLCASSIGRRESYNEQFFGPGTRLTVL.

The chain is built from TRBV28 and TRBJ2-4, with D possibly being TRBD1 (6 bases). The CDR3 runs 14 residues. Germline loops: CDR1 MDHEN, CDR2 SYDVKM. V lost 3 bases and J 6 bases, leaving 12 bases between the germline ends. CDR3 residues: CASSFAGVGNIQYF. The DNA for the CDR3 is TGTGCCAGCAGTTTCGCAGGGGTCGGAAACATTCAGTACTTC.

The chain joins TRBV5-1 to TRBJ1-4, with D perhaps TRBD1 (5 bases). The CDR3 has 15 residues. V was trimmed by 7 bases and J by 4 bases, leaving 17 bases between them. From germline, CDR1 is SGHRS and CDR2 YFSETQ. The CDR3 protein is CASAVLGENNEKLFF. As DNA, the CDR3 is TGCGCCAGCGCGGTGTTGGGGGAAAATAATGAAAAACTGTTTTTT.

This chain links TRBV6-5 with TRBJ2-7; D possibly corresponds to TRBD1 (7 bases). Trimming left V 5 bases short and J 3 bases short, with 14 bases between. The CDR3 covers 14 residues. From germline, CDR1 is MNHEY and CDR2 SVGAGI. The CDR3 nucleotides read TGTGCCAGCAGTGGCCTGCGGGACAGCTACGAGCAGTACTTC. Translation: CASSGLRDSYEQYF.

The chain employs TRBV11-2 and TRBJ2-3; possibly TRBD2 for D (5 bases). The CDR3 runs 13 residues. Germline loops: CDR1 SGHAT, CDR2 FQNNGV. Trimming removed 5 bases from V and 4 bases from J, with 10 bases in between. The CDR3 DNA sequence: TGTGCCAGCAGCCGGGCGGGTTCAGATACGCAGTATTTT. This sequence encodes CASSRAGSDTQYF.

The gene calls are TRBV5-1 and TRBJ2-1, with 9 positions matching TRBD2. Per germline, CDR1 SGHRS and CDR2 YFSETQ. The J segment lost 12 bases and the V segment lost 0 bases, leaving 7 bases of the junction unmatched. The CDR3 is 14 residues long. The CDR3 sequence is CASSLGAGGPSQFF. Here the CDR3 DNA reads TGCGCCAGCAGCTTGGGGGCGGGAGGGCCTTCGCAGTTCTTC.

The CDR3 spells CASSFRTGALYEQYF. The CDR3 DNA sequence: TGTGCCAGCAGTTTTCGGACAGGGGCCCTCTACGAGCAGTACTTC. V gene TRBV27 combines with J gene TRBJ2-7, with 9 bases identical to TRBD1. The CDR3 is 15 residues long. J gave up 3 bases and V 3 bases, and 6 bases lay outside the gene matches. Germline CDR1 and CDR2: MNHEY and SMNVEV (reference sequence).

V and J are TRBV23-1 and TRBJ2-5, with D perhaps assigned TRBD1 or TRBD2 (5 bases each). TRBV23-1 is an ORF, with its function uncertain. The CDR3 is 15 residues long. Trimming pared 0 bases from V and 13 bases from J, leaving 21 bases between. The DNA of the CDR3 is TGCGCCAGCAGTCAATCGGGAACGGGACGCGGGTGGGGGTACTTC. This sequence encodes CASSQSGTGRGWGYF.

The gene calls are TRBV7-2 and TRBJ1-2, with a weak D call TRBD1 (5 bases). V was trimmed by 1 base and J by 8 bases, leaving 14 bases between them. Germline V gene lookup returns CDR1 SGHTA and CDR2 FQGNSA. This CDR3 has 14 amino acids. CDR3 loop: CASSLVPGPGGYTF. The CDR3 nucleotides are TGTGCCAGCAGCTTAGTCCCAGGGCCAGGGGGCTACACCTTC.

The chain has TRBV25-1 and TRBJ1-3; D gene ambiguous. CDR3 size: 13 residues. V lost 3 bases and J 6 bases, leaving 9 bases between the germline ends. Germline CDR1 reads MGHDK; CDR2 reads SYGVNS. In DNA, the CDR3 is TGTGCCAGCAGTGAGGTGAAAGAAAACACCATATATTTT. Translating it yields CASSEVKENTIYF.

The rearrangement joins TRBV5-4 to TRBJ1-2, with D tentatively TRBD1 (6 bases). The CDR3 contains 16 residues. V lost 4 bases, J lost 5 bases, and 21 bases lay in between. Germline loops: CDR1 SGHNT, CDR2 YYREEE (reference sequence). CDR3 residues: CASSQDSPLRSYGYTF. The DNA of the CDR3 is TGTGCCAGCAGCCAGGACAGTCCTCTTCGCTCATATGGCTACACCTTC.

This clone was found once. V gene TRBV5-8 combines with J gene TRBJ2-7, with 12 nucleotides matching TRBD2. The germline V gene encodes CDR1 SGHTS and CDR2 YDEGEE. The junction had 9 bases not matched to a gene; V was cut back by 1 base and J by 4 bases. This CDR3 has 17 residues. For the CDR3, the DNA is TGTGCCAGCAGCTTGACTAGCGGGAGGTTGGCCCTGTACGAGCAGTACTTC. This translates into CASSLTSGRLALYEQYF.

The chain employs TRBV19 and TRBJ2-1; D gene ambiguous. This CDR3 comprises 17 residues. The V gene's germline CDR1 is LNHDA and CDR2 SQIVND (reference sequence). Deletions cut 3 bases from V and 0 bases from J, with 15 bases between. The CDR3 coding sequence is TGTGCCAGTAGTATCACAGCGCGCGCGAGCTCCTACAATGAGCAGTTCTTC. It translates to CASSITARASSYNEQFF.

This sequence joins TRBV28 and TRBJ1-5, with D possibly matching TRBD1 (6 bases). Germline V CDR1 and CDR2: MDHEN, SYDVKM. This CDR3 spans 14 amino acids. Trimming shortened V by 5 bases and J by 2 bases, and 10 bases separated the two germline ends. In DNA, the CDR3 is TGTGCCAGCAGTACAGGGTTTGGCAATCAGCCCCAGCATTTT. This gives the protein CASSTGFGNQPQHF.

This rearrangement joins TRBV2 to TRBJ2-5, with D tentatively TRBD2 (7 bases). Trimming removed 7 bases from V and 4 bases from J, with 13 bases in between. Looked up from germline, CDR1 is SNHLY and CDR2 is FYNNEI. The CDR3 runs to 13 residues. The CDR3 protein is CASMEGGRETQYF. Written as DNA, the CDR3 is TGTGCCAGCATGGAGGGGGGGAGAGAGACCCAGTACTTC.

The V gene is TRBV9, the J gene TRBJ1-3; TRBD1 agrees at 8 bases. CDR1 is SGDLS, CDR2 YYNGEE, per germline. CDR3 length: 17 amino acids. Unmatched junction bases numbered 6, after V lost 0 bases and J lost 1 base. Here the CDR3 DNA reads TGTGCCAGCAGCGTAGGGGACAGGATTAAATCTGGAAACACCATATATTTT. Amino acid sequence: CASSVGDRIKSGNTIYF.

This clone was observed once. Within the sample, other DNA sequences also encode this same CDR3. The CDR3: CASSLGQGETDTQYF. DNA for the CDR3: TGCGCCAGCAGCTTGGGGCAGGGGGAAACAGATACGCAGTATTTT. The chain carries TRBV5-1 and TRBJ2-3; 7 bases align to TRBD1. Germline trimming cut 0 bases from V and 3 bases from J; bases unmatched to any gene: 4. CDR1 SGHRS and CDR2 YFSETQ come from the germline V gene. There are 15 residues in the CDR3.

The chain combines TRBV6-1 with TRBJ1-5; D is ambiguous. Trimming shortened V by 2 bases and J by 0 bases, and 14 bases separated the two germline ends. The CDR3 has 17 amino acids. CDR1 and CDR2 (germline): MNHNS, SASEGT. The CDR3 spells CASSESAGRYSNQPQHF. The DNA for the CDR3 is TGTGCCAGCAGTGAATCTGCAGGCCGTTATAGCAATCAGCCCCAGCATTTT.

V gene TRBV5-1 combines with J gene TRBJ2-7; D not certain. The CDR3 totals 17 residues. Germline assignment: CDR1 SGHRS and CDR2 YFSETQ. The V gene lost 0 bases and the J gene lost 0 bases, with 16 bases spanning the gap. CDR3 sequence (DNA): TGCGCCAGCAGCTTGGCCGCATCGACGGCGACCTCCTACGAGCAGTACTTC. This sequence encodes CASSLAASTATSYEQYF.

This clone was seen more than once but under ten times. This chain uses TRBV19 with TRBJ2-7; 8 bases fit TRBD1. This CDR3 comprises 13 residues. From germline, CDR1 is LNHDA and CDR2 SQIVND (reference sequence). After removal of 6 bases from V and 1 base from J, the junction contained 2 bases not matched to a gene. CDR3 bases: TGTGCCAGTAGAGGACAGGGATCCTACGAGCAGTACTTC. Amino acid sequence: CASRGQGSYEQYF. Drawing the rest from reference TRBV19 and TRBJ2-7, the complete variable domain is DGGITQSPKYLFRKEGQNVTLSCEQNLNHDAMYWYRQDPGQGLRLIYYSQIVNDFQKGDIAEGYSVSREKKESFPLTVTSAQKNPTAFYLCASRGQGSYEQYFGPGTRLTVT.

The chain couples TRBV28 to TRBJ2-5; D is unclear. The CDR3 contains 11 residues. Germline V gene data show CDR1 as MDHEN and CDR2 as SYDVKM. V lost 3 bases and J 2 bases, leaving 1 base between the germline ends. CDR3 protein: CASSLQETQYF. CDR3 bases: TGTGCCAGCAGTTTGCAAGAGACCCAGTACTTC.

This chain uses TRBV5-1 with TRBJ2-1; TRBD2 matches 13 bases. CDR3 length equals 16 residues. Germline V gene data show CDR1 as SGHRS and CDR2 as YFSETQ. V shed 4 bases and J 5 bases; nucleotides not matched to a gene: 6. CDR3 DNA sequence: TGCGCCAGCAGCCCCTGGACTAGCGGGAGAGACAATGAGCAGTTCTTC. Residues: CASSPWTSGRDNEQFF.

This clone has just one count. The chain's CDR3 is CASSSLAGGPYNEQFF. DNA of the CDR3: TGTGCCAGCAGTTCCCTAGCGGGAGGCCCCTACAATGAGCAGTTCTTC. The rearrangement joins TRBV28 to TRBJ2-1; 11 bases align to TRBD2. Per the germline V gene, CDR1 is MDHEN and CDR2 is SYDVKM. Losses at the gene ends were 4 bases for V and 2 bases for J; bases not matched to a gene: 4. The CDR3 runs 16 residues.

This rearrangement joins TRBV18 to TRBJ2-2; maybe TRBD2 (5 bases). The V end lost 3 bases, the J end lost 0 bases, and 11 bases lay between the germline ends. The CDR3 spans 16 residues. CDR1 and CDR2 from the germline V gene are KGHSH and LQKENI. The CDR3 sequence is CASSPLSGANTGELFF. CDR3 DNA: TGTGCCAGCTCACCCTTGAGCGGCGCGAACACCGGGGAGCTGTTTTTT.

This chain joins TRBV27 and TRBJ2-1; 10 bases fit TRBD1. The CDR3 covers 16 residues. CDR1 is MNHEY and CDR2 is SMNVEV in the germline V gene (reference sequence). V lost 2 bases and J lost 5; bases outside the gene matches: 6. The CDR3 is CASSLLRGTGDNEQFF. The DNA for the CDR3 is TGTGCCAGCAGTTTACTTCGCGGGACAGGGGACAATGAGCAGTTCTTC.

Regarding this clone: The identical CDR3 is also encoded by other nucleotide sequences in the sample. V and J are TRBV18 and TRBJ2-1; 9 bases are a match to TRBD1. V shed 3 bases, J shed 1 base, and the junction held 1 base outside the gene matches. This CDR3 is built from 15 residues. Germline V gives CDR1 KGHSH, CDR2 LQKENI. CDR3 sequence: CASSPGTGSYNEQFF. The CDR3, as DNA: TGTGCCAGCTCACCCGGGACAGGGTCCTACAATGAGCAGTTCTTC. Combining the CDR3 with reference TRBV18 and TRBJ2-1 gives the whole variable domain NAGVMQNPRHLVRRRGQEARLRCSPMKGHSHVYWYRQLPEEGLKFMVYLQKENIIDESGMPKERFSAEFPKEGPSILRIQQVVRGDSAAYFCASSPGTGSYNEQFFGPGTRLTVL.